This T cell receptor (beta chain) emerged from a study of regulatory T cells in long-lasting Graves disease (TCRdb year 2021). Regarding the complete study: Persistent Graves' disease meant more than 5 years of antithyroid drug treatment with TSH receptor autoantibodies that stayed positive. This study used TCR sequencing and RNA sequencing of peripheral blood to compare persistent Graves' disease patients against newly diagnosed Graves' disease patients. The study took place in China and was registered as a clinical trial. A total of roughly 33 samples underwent TCR sequencing: some 13 from persistent and some 20 from newly diagnosed Graves' disease patients. Persistent Graves' disease patients in the clinical cohort had taken antithyroid drugs for about 9.7 years on average. Broader findings and caveats from the paper: Persistent disease showed preferential use of TRBV28, TRBJ1-2 and TRBJ2-5, whereas newly diagnosed disease favored TRBV20-1 and TRBJ2-1. Patients with persistent disease shared more public clonotypes (over 2,500) than newly diagnosed patients did (roughly 970). Persistent Graves' disease patients showed lower TCR Shannon entropy and fewer highly expanded clones than newly diagnosed patients, suggesting clonal expansion. The study examined only peripheral blood because the primary lesion, thyroid tissue, could not be accessed. Sequencing and analysis were limited to the TCR beta chain. The authors acknowledged the small sample size as a limitation that may reduce accuracy.

Regarding this clonotype: What this receptor recognizes is not known. No much larger clonotype is one base removed from it; base qualities were not supplied.

Interpreted using the paper, the time point label stands for: persistent/refractory GD, antithyroid drugs over 5 years with positive TRAb. For both TCR sequencing and RNA sequencing, RNA was extracted from PBMCs in TRIzol. The diagnosis of Graves' disease was made according to American Thyroid Association guidelines. The patients came from an endocrinology department in Xi'an, China. Each patient gave roughly 10 milliliters of peripheral blood, collected in an EDTA anticoagulant tube. Ficoll Paque Plus density gradient separation was used to isolate PBMCs, and no further T cell sorting was performed. An Agilent 2100 Bioanalyzer and agarose gel were used to check RNA quality, and a NanoDrop 2000 was used to measure RNA concentration. CDR1 and CDR2 are drawn from the germline V gene: SGHAT, FQNNGV. The trim is 5 bases for V and 5 bases for J, with a gap of 18 bases between the germline ends. Including cysteine and phenylalanine, the CDR3 has 15 amino acids. The retained sequence is limited to the CDR3, 45 bases, with the frame set at the first base.

Receptors were amplified or captured by multiplex PCR. TCRdb lists the instrument as Illumina HiSeq 4000. To build TCR beta libraries, CDR3 regions were amplified by Arm-PCR using iRepertoire HTBI primers. Before sequencing, the PCR products went through gel purification. Per the authors' processing: Across samples, 62 TRBV and over 11 TRBJ segments were identified and used for gene usage analysis of CDR3 amino acid clonotypes. Filtered high-quality paired reads were merged into contigs using COPE and FqMerger. BLAST was used to align contigs to IMGT TRBV, TRBD and TRBJ reference genes, with CDR3 defined following IMGT. Any clonotype with a frequency above 0.1% was counted as a highly expanded clone. Shannon entropy was used to measure repertoire diversity, and the Gini coefficient was used to measure V-J evenness. Public clonotypes were defined as clonotypes shared by more than one individual. TCRdb reprocessing: public reads trimmed at Q25 with fastp, clones called with MiXCR, in-frame beta chains kept. Under each unique CDR3 protein, matching rows form one entry showing the most common genes and DNA. The V and J calls and clone size are TCRdb's, not the authors'. This sample comprises around 460,000 distinct CDR3 sequences, approximately 23% of them detected only once. The ten biggest clones cover approximately 14% of the sample.

Sequences were derived from peripheral blood mononuclear cells (PBMCs), sampled when the disease was refractory, from a patient treated with antithyroid drugs. The chain joins TRBV11-2 to TRBJ2-5; a tentative D call is TRBD2 (7 bases match). This TCR came from a female donor with Graves disease. The nucleotide sequence reads as follows: TGTGCCAGCAGCCCCGCGCCCGGGGGGCACGAGACCCAGTACTTC. It codes for CASSPAPGGHETQYF.